The present TCR beta chain was sequenced within a study of Tregs in tolerant kidney transplant recipients. Findings of the study overall: Expanding Tregs on activated donor B cells appeared to best identify donor-specific TCRbeta clones. Biological reproducibility was not directly addressed in this study. The small number of patients limits these findings pending further validation.

Profiled with immunoSEQ multiplex PCR; TCRdb holds only in-frame clones, not every one. This sample carries some 68,000 clones, 84% of them seen once, and the ten largest clones take approximately 4%. As concerns this clone: Its antigen is not known.

This CDR3 comprises 11 residues. V gave up 2 bases and J gave up 7 bases, with 4 bases separating them. The germline V gene encodes CDR1 SGDLS and CDR2 YYNGEE. Sequences were obtained from CD4+ T cells from blood. The source of this sequence is a human donor in good health. The chain is built from TRBV9 and TRBJ2-1; D ambiguous. Here the CDR3 DNA reads TGTGCCAGCAGCGTTTCAAATGAGCAGTTCTTC. It codes for CASSVSNEQFF.